The rows below give T cell receptor beta chains drawn from one sample of a study of brain T cells in children with intractable seizures. Some clones are missing from TCRdb's copy, which holds only in-frame ones; the method was immunoSEQ multiplex PCR. The top ten hold roughly 5.8% of the sample, which has around 340,000 clones, about 93% seen once. This sample comprised peripheral blood, obtained around 5 months after surgery. Receptors were obtained from a boy under two years old with tuberous sclerosis and intractable seizures. Each CDR3 is given with its conserved first and last residue. The D gene is left open where the match is weak.

DNA	CDR3	D	V	J	length
TGTGCCATCAGCGGACAGGGGGCGTCTGTTGGCTACACCTTC	CAISGQGASVGYTF	TRBD1	TRBV10-3	TRBJ1-2	14
TGTGCCAGCAGTTTATCGCAATCTGCAGATACGCAGTATTTT	CASSLSQSADTQYF	.	TRBV28	TRBJ2-3	14
TGTGCCAGCAGTTTGGAAAGCGGGAGTGTCGACAATGAGCAGTTCTTC	CASSLESGSVDNEQFF	TRBD2	TRBV11-2	TRBJ2-1	16
TGTGCCAGCAGTTTAAGGGGAACCGGGGAGCTGTTTTTT	CASSLRGTGELFF	.	TRBV12-3/TRBV12-4	TRBJ2-2	13
TGTGCCTGGGACCCTCGTGGTTCCTACAATGAGCAGTTCTTC	CAWDPRGSYNEQFF	.	TRBV30	TRBJ2-1	14
TGTGCCAGCAGCCCGAGACAGGGTAGGTTTAACTATGGCTACACCTTC	CASSPRQGRFNYGYTF	TRBD1	TRBV3-1/TRBV3-2	TRBJ1-2	16
TGTGCCAGCAGCGTACTACAGGGCCCGGTCTACACCTTC	CASSVLQGPVYTF	.	TRBV9	TRBJ1-2	13
TGTGCCAGCAGCTTAGCCGTACCCCTCGACAGGGGCGCTTTCTTT	CASSLAVPLDRGAFF	TRBD1	TRBV11-2	TRBJ1-1	15
TGCGCCAGCAGCTCCCTCCTGACAGATACGCAGTATTTT	CASSSLLTDTQYF	.	TRBV5-1	TRBJ2-3	13
TGTGCCAGCAGACCTGGAAGACAACAAACGGAAGCTTTCTTT	CASRPGRQQTEAFF	.	TRBV28	TRBJ1-1	14
TGTGCCAGCAGCGTATCCGGAGGGGCGGGCTACGAGCAGTACTTC	CASSVSGGAGYEQYF	.	TRBV9	TRBJ2-7	15
TGTGCCAGCAGCTTAGCCGGGACTGGGCCCTACGAGCAGTACTTC	CASSLAGTGPYEQYF	.	TRBV7-2	TRBJ2-7	15
TGTGCCAGCAGTTACGGGTGGGGTTCTCCAAATTCACCCCTCCACTTT	CASSYGWGSPNSPLHF	.	TRBV6-2/TRBV6-3	TRBJ1-6	16
TGTGCCAGCAGCTTAGGAGGGAGGTTGGGGTACAATGAGCAGTTCTTC	CASSLGGRLGYNEQFF	.	TRBV11-3	TRBJ2-1	16